One and the same sample provided the 25 T cell receptor beta chains below, sequenced in a study of PD-L1 blockade in urothelial cancer. Sample time point: peripheral blood 6 weeks after treatment start. Sequenced by immunoSEQ multiplex PCR; TCRdb stores in-frame clones only, minus some. The sample contains some 120,000 clones, about 89% of which appear only once. This specimen consisted of PBMCs, obtained around atezolizumab (anti-PD-L1) treatment. The receptor set was obtained from a man aged 60 to 75 with urothelial cancer.

V is TRBV7-9 and J is TRBJ2-1; 7 bases agree with TRBD1. CDR3 size: 14 residues. Germline CDR1 is SEHNR and CDR2 is FQNEAQ (reference sequence). V lost 6 bases to trimming and J lost 7 bases; unmatched junction nucleotides: 9. The CDR3 loop reads CASSWTGWRNEQFF. The CDR3 nucleotides are TGTGCCAGCAGTTGGACAGGATGGAGGAATGAGCAGTTCTTC.

The chain combines TRBV4-3 with TRBJ2-3; 8 bases line up with TRBD1. The germline gives CDR1 LGHNA, CDR2 YSLEER. After removal of 2 bases from V and 0 bases from J, the junction contained 7 bases not matched to a gene. This CDR3 region has 17 residues. Written as DNA, the CDR3 is TGCGCCAGCAGCCAAACCCCCCAGGGGGCTAGCACAGATACGCAGTATTTT. The encoded protein is CASSQTPQGASTDTQYF.

This CDR3 is CASSLEPGGSWDGYTF. DNA of the CDR3: TGTGCCAGCAGTTTAGAGCCTGGAGGGAGTTGGGATGGCTACACCTTC. The genes are TRBV28 and TRBJ1-2; D uncertain. V was shortened by 2 bases and J by 6 bases, with 19 bases between the two germline ends. CDR1 and CDR2 (germline): MDHEN, SYDVKM. This CDR3 has 16 amino acids.

The chain links TRBV5-1 to TRBJ2-3; 12 bases line up with TRBD2. Trimming took 1 base from V and 4 from J; bases not matched to a gene: 7. Germline CDR1 reads SGHRS; CDR2 reads YFSETQ. The CDR3 runs to 17 residues. The DNA for the CDR3 is TGCGCCAGCAGCTTGTTGGGACTAGCGGGTGGCGCAGATACGCAGTATTTT. Translated, it gives CASSLLGLAGGADTQYF.

The chain employs TRBV29-1 and TRBJ2-1; D ambiguous. In germline, CDR1 is SQVTM, CDR2 ANQGSEA. The V end was cut by 2 bases, the J end by 7 bases, with 12 bases between. This CDR3 is built from 13 residues. CDR3 in DNA: TGCAGCGTTGAAACGGTACGGTGGAATGAGCAGTTCTTC. It yields the protein CSVETVRWNEQFF.

The CDR3 DNA follows: TGTGCCAGCAGTTTAGTTCGGGGGGGGCCCCCAGATACGCAGTATTTT. It specifies CASSLVRGGPPDTQYF. The rearrangement joins TRBV27 to TRBJ2-3; 8 bases match TRBD2. With 2 bases clipped from V and 4 bases from J, the junction kept 8 bases outside the gene matches. CDR1 is MNHEY, CDR2 SMNVEV, per germline (reference sequence). The length of the CDR3 is 16 residues.

The chain uses TRBV9 and TRBJ2-1; 10 bases map to TRBD1. Unmatched junction bases numbered 11, after V lost 4 bases and J lost 10 bases. The CDR3 contains 15 residues. Germline assignment: CDR1 SGDLS and CDR2 YYNGEE. The CDR3 region has the DNA TGTGCCAGCAGCCCGTCCGGGACAGGGGTTAGCGAGCAGTTCTTC. Protein: CASSPSGTGVSEQFF. Looking up the rest from reference TRBV9 and TRBJ2-1 gives the full variable domain: DSGVTQTPKHLITATGQRVTLRCSPRSGDLSVYWYQQSLDQGLQFLIQYYNGEERAKGNILERFSAQQFPDLHSELNLSSLELGDSALYFCASSPSGTGVSEQFFGPGTRLTVL.

The J gene is TRBJ1-5, the V gene TRBV29-1, with D possibly matching TRBD1 (5 bases). The CDR3 sequence is 13 residues long. Germline CDR1 is SQVTM and CDR2 is ANQGSEA. Trimming removed 4 bases from V and 0 bases from J, with 7 bases in between. CDR3 protein: CSVAGNSNQPQHF. The CDR3, as DNA: TGCAGCGTTGCAGGGAATAGCAATCAGCCCCAGCATTTT.

This rearrangement joins TRBV19 to TRBJ1-6; weak D call: TRBD1 (6 bases). Between the trimmed V and J ends, which lost 3 bases and 0 bases, there was a span of 15 bases. The CDR3 runs to 18 residues. Germline CDR1 and CDR2: LNHDA and SQIVND (reference sequence). The CDR3 bases are TGTGCCAGTAGTATTGGCGACAGGAGGAGCTCCTATAATTCACCCCTCCACTTT. Translating it yields CASSIGDRRSSYNSPLHF.

V and J are TRBV30 and TRBJ2-1, with 7 bases lining up with TRBD2. Germline lookup yields CDR1 GTSNPN and CDR2 SVGIG (reference sequence). CDR3 length: 15 amino acids. J lost 4 bases, V lost 3 bases, and 9 bases had no gene match. CDR3 in amino acids: CAWSLLGLEYNEQFF. CDR3 DNA sequence: TGTGCCTGGAGCCTTCTCGGACTAGAATACAATGAGCAGTTCTTC. The variable domain in full, completed from reference TRBV30 and TRBJ2-1, reads SQTIHQWPATLVQPVGSPLSLECTVEGTSNPNLYWYRQAAGRGLQLLFYSVGIGQISSEVPQNLSASRPQDRQFILSSKKLLLSDSGFYLCAWSLLGLEYNEQFFGPGTRLTVL.

In its sample, this clone was seen once. The chain employs TRBV28 and TRBJ2-3, with 8 bases aligning to TRBD2. Germline V lookup: CDR1 MDHEN, CDR2 SYDVKM. This CDR3 is 14 amino acids long. The trim removed 6 bases at V and 3 bases at J, leaving 5 bases unmatched. The CDR3 here is CASSGAGGTDTQYF. CDR3 DNA sequence: TGTGCCAGCAGCGGGGCGGGAGGTACAGATACGCAGTATTTT.

This rearrangement joins TRBV11-2 to TRBJ2-1, with 8 bases identical to TRBD2. The length of the CDR3 is 15 residues. CDR1 and CDR2 from the germline V gene are SGHAT and FQNNGV. The V segment lost 2 bases and the J segment 5 bases; nucleotides outside the gene matches: 5. The CDR3, as DNA: TGTGCCAGCAGCTTAAGCGGGAGATTCAACAATGAGCAGTTCTTC. Its translation is CASSLSGRFNNEQFF.

The chain combines TRBV30 with TRBJ1-4; 7 bases are a match to TRBD1. Trimming at V came to 2 bases and at J to 2 bases, leaving 11 bases not matched to a gene. Germline CDR1 GTSNPN, CDR2 SVGIG (reference sequence). This CDR3 has 17 residues. CDR3 sequence reads: CAWSLTQTGRTNEKLFF. CDR3 sequence (DNA): TGTGCCTGGAGTCTAACCCAGACAGGGAGGACTAATGAAAAACTGTTTTTT. The whole variable domain, filled in from reference TRBV30 and TRBJ1-4, reads SQTIHQWPATLVQPVGSPLSLECTVEGTSNPNLYWYRQAAGRGLQLLFYSVGIGQISSEVPQNLSASRPQDRQFILSSKKLLLSDSGFYLCAWSLTQTGRTNEKLFFGSGTQLSVL.

The rearrangement links TRBV19 to TRBJ2-7; 10 nucleotides match TRBD2. After removal of 3 bases from V and 2 bases from J, the junction contained 7 bases not matched to a gene. From germline, CDR1 is LNHDA and CDR2 SQIVND (reference sequence). The CDR3 is 16 amino acids. The chain's CDR3 is CASSMGSGGSPYEQYF. The DNA of the CDR3 is TGTGCCAGTAGTATGGGTAGCGGGGGGTCCCCCTACGAGCAGTACTTC.

The rearrangement joins TRBV6-1 to TRBJ2-2; 10 positions agree with TRBD2. Germline V lookup: CDR1 MNHNS, CDR2 SASEGT. The CDR3 is 18 residues long. V trimming: 2 bases; J trimming: 3 bases; junction bases outside the gene matches: 9. CDR3 residues: CASSETGQTSGYTGELFF. The DNA of the CDR3 is TGTGCCAGCAGTGAAACAGGGCAGACTAGCGGGTACACCGGGGAGCTGTTTTTT.

The chain couples TRBV10-3 to TRBJ2-3, with TRBD2 as a possible D gene (6 bases). Germline CDR1 and CDR2: ENHRY and SYGVKD. Trimming removed 4 bases at V and 3 bases at J, with 11 bases between. The CDR3 sequence is 14 residues long. CDR3 sequence reads: CAISGRATTDTQYF. In DNA, the CDR3 is TGTGCCATCAGTGGGAGGGCAACTACAGATACGCAGTATTTT.

This chain connects TRBV6-6 to TRBJ2-4; TRBD1 aligns across 12 bases. CDR3 length: 14 residues. With V trimmed by 7 bases and J by 9 bases, 7 bases remained unmatched. The germline V gene encodes CDR1 MNHNY and CDR2 SVGAGI (reference sequence). CDR3 coding DNA: TGTGCCAGCACCCCGGGACAGGGGGCACCCATTCAGTACTTC. As protein: CASTPGQGAPIQYF.

This rearrangement joins TRBV18 to TRBJ2-3, with D possibly TRBD2 on 6 matching bases. CDR1 and CDR2 (germline): KGHSH, LQKENI. CDR3 size: 17 residues. V was pared by 3 bases and J by 1 base, with 17 bases between. The CDR3 bases are TGTGCCAGCTCACCCTCCCCCGTATTAGCGGGCACAGATACGCAGTATTTT. This sequence encodes CASSPSPVLAGTDTQYF.

This clone has just one count. The chain uses TRBV11-1 and TRBJ1-2; D may be TRBD1 (5 bases). The CDR3 covers 16 residues. V was cut by 4 bases and J by 0 bases, with 15 bases left in between. In germline, CDR1 is SGHAT, CDR2 FQDESV (reference sequence). The CDR3 nucleotides read TGTGCCAGCAGCTCTCATCCGGGGGTAGCTAACTATGGCTACACCTTC. It codes for CASSSHPGVANYGYTF.

This clone is a singleton in its sample. The V gene is TRBV4-3, the J gene TRBJ2-1, with TRBD2 identical over 9 bases. The J segment lost 4 bases and the V segment lost 3 bases, leaving 10 bases of the junction unmatched. Germline lookup yields CDR1 LGHNA and CDR2 YSLEER. CDR3 length: 17 residues. The CDR3 spells CASSQGSSGGSYNEQFF. The CDR3, as DNA: TGCGCCAGCAGCCAGGGCTCAAGCGGGGGGTCATACAATGAGCAGTTCTTC.

The chain carries TRBV5-4 and TRBJ2-3; 9 bases align to TRBD2. The V segment lost 4 bases and the J segment 3 bases; nucleotides outside the gene matches: 3. Germline CDR1 SGHNT, CDR2 YYREEE (reference sequence). The CDR3 totals 14 residues. DNA of the CDR3: TGTGCCAGCAGCCCAAGCGGGGGGACAGATACGCAGTATTTT. Its protein product is CASSPSGGTDTQYF.

The chain uses TRBV5-1 and TRBJ1-1; D gene unclear. CDR1 and CDR2 (germline): SGHRS, YFSETQ. Trimming took off 3 bases at V and 1 base at J, with 7 bases between the two ends. This CDR3 comprises 13 residues. DNA of the CDR3: TGCGCCAGCAGCTATCGTTCGAACACTGAAGCTTTCTTT. This encodes CASSYRSNTEAFF.

This rearrangement joins TRBV5-4 to TRBJ2-1; no clear D. CDR3 size: 13 residues. Trimming shortened V by 4 bases and J by 6 bases, and 11 bases separated the two germline ends. CDR1 is SGHNT and CDR2 is YYREEE in the germline V gene (reference sequence). In nucleotides, the CDR3 is TGTGCCAGCAGCCCGCTGATTAGCAATGAGCAGTTCTTC. Translation: CASSPLISNEQFF.

The CDR3 spells CASSMQGVDEKLFF. The DNA of the CDR3 is TGTGCCAGTAGTATGCAGGGGGTGGATGAAAAACTGTTTTTT. The genes are TRBV19 and TRBJ1-4; TRBD1 agrees at 7 bases. V was clipped by 3 bases and J by 6 bases; unmatched bases: 4. CDR1 LNHDA and CDR2 SQIVND come from the germline V gene (reference sequence). The CDR3 consists of 14 residues.

The chain has TRBV19 and TRBJ2-7, with 11 bases fitting TRBD1. The germline gives CDR1 LNHDA, CDR2 SQIVND (reference sequence). With V trimmed by 4 bases and J by 7 bases, 3 bases remained unmatched. There are 13 residues in the CDR3. The CDR3 DNA is TGTGCCAGTAGTAAGGACAGGGGGCGTGAGCAGTACTTC. Amino acids: CASSKDRGREQYF.